Below are 3 T cell receptor beta chains sequenced from a single sample in a study of persistence of HIV-infected CD4 T cells. For these TCRs, the target antigens are not known. Stimulation used approximately 9.6 ug/mL lysate from CMV-infected fibroblasts. CD40L/CD69 double-negative CD45RO-high memory CD4+ T cells were collected. The libraries were made with immunoSEQ version 4 in survey mode. Method: immunoSEQ multiplex PCR; TCRdb's copy keeps in-frame clones and lacks some. Among more than 45,000 clones listed, around 72% were seen once. Sequenced here: CD4+ T cells sorted from PBMCs after approximately 20-hour stimulation, sampled from a patient who received antiretroviral therapy. These receptors originate from an adult man with HIV who was CMV-seropositive.

V usage is TRBV2 and J usage is TRBJ1-2; the D gene is possibly TRBD1 (6 bases). In germline, CDR1 is SNHLY, CDR2 FYNNEI. V lost 3 bases, J lost 2 bases, and 16 bases lay in between. This CDR3 is built from 16 residues. CDR3: CASSEQGSGVNYGYTF. CDR3 bases: TGTGCCAGCAGTGAGCAGGGGTCAGGAGTCAACTATGGCTACACCTTC.

The chain joins TRBV3-1 (or the pseudogene TRBV3-2) to TRBJ2-2; 7 bases map to TRBD1. The CDR3 has 15 amino acids. Germline trimming cut 1 base from V and 2 bases from J; bases unmatched to any gene: 1. CDR1 is LGHDT and CDR2 is YNNKEL in the germline V gene (reference sequence). The CDR3 DNA is TGTGCCAGCAGCCAAGGGGACAGAAACACCGGGGAGCTGTTTTTT. Its translation: CASSQGDRNTGELFF.

DNA of the CDR3: TGTGCCAGTAGTATAGATCTACAGGGTGGTGGCTACACCTTC. Its translation: CASSIDLQGGGYTF. The rearrangement uses TRBV19 and TRBJ1-2; D is perhaps TRBD1 (6 bases). Germline CDR1 is LNHDA and CDR2 is SQIVND (reference sequence). CDR3 length: 14 amino acids. Trimming left V 0 bases short and J 7 bases short, with 12 bases between.